Below are 26 T cell receptor beta chains sequenced from a single sample in a study of CD8+CD57+ T cells in acquired aplastic anemia. Profiling of TCR beta VDJ combinations and CDR3 sequences used genomic DNA as template. TCRdb fed the reads into MiXCR, producing one record per CDR3 protein. Among hundreds of thousands of distinct CDR3 sequences listed, 55% to 60% were seen once. Sequencing used sorted CD4+, CD8+, or CD8+CD57+ T cells (not recorded which) from PBMCs. These receptor sequences come from a human donor with severe aplastic anemia or a healthy control (not recorded which).

V usage is TRBV14 and J usage is TRBJ1-4; TRBD1 aligns across 9 bases. Germline CDR1 reads SGHDN; CDR2 reads FVKESK. The CDR3 is 18 residues long. The trim removed 2 bases at V and 0 bases at J, leaving 7 bases unmatched. The CDR3 spells CASSQTGTGRTTNEKLFF. CDR3 in DNA: TGTGCCAGCAGCCAAACCGGGACAGGGAGAACAACTAATGAAAAACTGTTTTTT.

The V and J genes are TRBV29-1 and TRBJ1-5; TRBD1 agrees at 7 bases. J was trimmed by 0 bases and V by 4 bases; bases with no gene match: 3. This CDR3 is 14 amino acids long. From germline, CDR1 is SQVTM and CDR2 ANQGSEA. The chain's CDR3 is CSVGQGNSNQPQHF. DNA for the CDR3: TGCAGCGTTGGACAGGGCAATAGCAATCAGCCCCAGCATTTT.

V usage is TRBV11-2 and J usage is TRBJ1-1, with TRBD1 matching over 7 bases. The CDR3 totals 12 residues. From germline, CDR1 is SGHAT and CDR2 FQNNGV. Unmatched junction bases numbered 4, after V lost 3 bases and J lost 9 bases. This CDR3 reads CASSFKGAQAFF. DNA of the CDR3: TGTGCCAGCAGCTTTAAGGGGGCGCAAGCTTTCTTT.

This clonotype appeared many times. This sequence joins TRBV12-3 or TRBV12-4 and TRBJ1-2, with D unclear. With 3 bases removed from V and 2 bases from J, the gap between germline ends came to 10 bases. This CDR3 is built from 14 residues. CDR3 amino acids: CASSFDGKNYGYTF. The CDR3 DNA is TGTGCCAGCAGTTTCGACGGAAAAAACTATGGCTACACCTTC.

This clonotype was seen at least ten times. The rearrangement uses TRBV20-1 and TRBJ1-3, with D tentatively TRBD1 (5 bases). This CDR3 comprises 13 residues. Germline V gene sequence: CDR1 DFQATT, CDR2 SNEGSKA (reference sequence). V was shortened by 3 bases and J by 1 base, with 7 bases between the two germline ends. The CDR3 sequence is CSARGGSGNTIYF. The CDR3 DNA is TGCAGTGCTAGGGGGGGATCTGGAAACACCATATATTTT.

This rearrangement joins TRBV20-1 to TRBJ2-1, with TRBD2 identical over 8 bases. The CDR3 contains 14 residues. With 6 bases clipped from V and 0 bases from J, the junction kept 4 bases outside the gene matches. CDR1 is DFQATT, CDR2 SNEGSKA, per germline (reference sequence). The CDR3 is CSAQRGSSYNEQFF. CDR3 DNA sequence: TGCAGTGCGCAGCGGGGGAGCTCCTACAATGAGCAGTTCTTC.

The gene calls are TRBV6-5 and TRBJ2-5, with 7 positions matching TRBD1. This CDR3 has 15 residues. The germline CDR1 and CDR2 sequences are MNHEY and SVGAGI. The V and J ends lost 2 bases and 2 bases, in that order; junction bases with no gene match: 5. Here the CDR3 reads CASSYNPGQQETQYF. For the CDR3, the DNA is TGTGCCAGCAGTTACAACCCGGGACAGCAAGAGACCCAGTACTTC.

This clonotype was detected many times. V is TRBV20-1 and J is TRBJ2-7, with D possibly being TRBD2 (5 bases). CDR1 is DFQATT, CDR2 SNEGSKA, per germline (reference sequence). V was clipped by 2 bases and J by 0 bases, with 8 bases between them. The CDR3 is 13 residues long. This chain's CDR3 is CSARIGVSYEQYF. Here the CDR3 DNA reads TGCAGTGCTAGAATCGGGGTCTCCTACGAGCAGTACTTC.

This clonotype was detected ten times or more. The rearrangement links TRBV7-9 to TRBJ1-2; D remains ambiguous. The V end was cut by 1 base, the J end by 3 bases, with 9 bases between. Germline loops: CDR1 SEHNR, CDR2 FQNEAQ (reference sequence). This CDR3 spans 14 amino acids. The CDR3 is CASSLDPTHYGYTF. The CDR3 DNA follows: TGTGCCAGCAGCTTAGACCCCACACACTATGGCTACACCTTC.

The chain employs TRBV5-1 and TRBJ1-6, with 8 bases matching TRBD1. The V segment lost 4 bases and the J segment 7 bases; nucleotides outside the gene matches: 4. Germline V lookup: CDR1 SGHRS, CDR2 YFSETQ. The CDR3 loop spans 14 amino acids. The DNA for the CDR3 is TGCGCCAGCAGCAAGGACAGGGAGAATTCACCCCTCCACTTT. Its protein product is CASSKDRENSPLHF. The whole variable domain, filled in from reference TRBV5-1 and TRBJ1-6, reads KAGVTQTPRYLIKTRGQQVTLSCSPISGHRSVSWYQQTPGQGLQFLFEYFSETQRNKGNFPGRFSGRQFSNSRSEMNVSTLELGDSALYLCASSKDRENSPLHFGNGTRLTVT.

The chain joins TRBV5-1 to TRBJ1-2; tentatively, D is TRBD1 (6 bases). Per germline, CDR1 SGHRS and CDR2 YFSETQ. The CDR3 is 12 amino acids. The ends were cut back, 4 bases at V and 4 bases at J, with 8 bases in the middle. CDR3 loop: CASSKDSYGYTF. CDR3 nucleotides: TGCGCCAGCAGCAAGGACAGCTATGGCTACACCTTC.

This clonotype was seen many times. The chain recombines TRBV6-1 with TRBJ2-7; D is perhaps TRBD2 (7 bases). V was cut by 7 bases and J by 2 bases, with 18 bases left in between. Germline lookup yields CDR1 MNHNS and CDR2 SASEGT. The CDR3 loop spans 15 amino acids. The CDR3 coding sequence is TGTGCCAGCATTTCGACTCGGGGGGCCACCTACGAGCAGTACTTC. This encodes CASISTRGATYEQYF.

This clonotype appeared once. This rearrangement joins TRBV7-2 to TRBJ2-1; 9 positions match TRBD1. CDR1 is SGHTA, CDR2 FQGNSA, per germline. This CDR3 region has 15 residues. V trimming: 5 bases; J trimming: 9 bases; junction bases outside the gene matches: 11. The CDR3 DNA reads as TGTGCCAGCAGCACCCACGGGACAGGGAAGAGTGAGCAGTTCTTC. Encoded protein: CASSTHGTGKSEQFF.

This chain joins TRBV10-2 and TRBJ2-7; D gene unclear. The V end lost 6 bases, the J end lost 4 bases, and 10 bases lay between the germline ends. CDR1 and CDR2 (germline): WSHSY, SAAADI. This CDR3 is built from 12 residues. CDR3 region: CASRNTRYEQYF. For the CDR3, the DNA is TGCGCCAGCAGAAACACCCGGTACGAGCAGTACTTC.

This clonotype was detected ten times or more. The rearrangement uses TRBV7-2 and TRBJ1-5, with TRBD1 as a possible D gene (6 bases). CDR1 is SGHTA and CDR2 is FQGNSA in the germline V gene. V shed 3 bases and J shed 3 bases, with 21 bases lying between them. This CDR3 region has 18 residues. The CDR3: CASSFRGRGGGNNQPQHF. The CDR3 DNA is TGTGCCAGCAGCTTCCGAGGTAGGGGGGGAGGGAACAATCAGCCCCAGCATTTT.

The rearrangement uses TRBV19 and TRBJ2-6; TRBD1 matches 8 bases. Germline V gene lookup returns CDR1 LNHDA and CDR2 SQIVND (reference sequence). V lost 7 bases, J lost 3 bases, and 5 bases stayed unmatched. The CDR3 sequence is 15 residues long. The CDR3 DNA is TGTGCCAGTACCCCAGGGGGCGGTGGGGCCAACGTCCTGACTTTC. Protein sequence: CASTPGGGGANVLTF.

This clonotype was seen many times. The chain carries TRBV7-2 and TRBJ1-2; 8 bases align to TRBD1. Trimming removed 5 bases from V and 5 bases from J; junction bases left unmatched: 10. CDR3 length: 15 amino acids. From germline, CDR1 is SGHTA and CDR2 FQGNSA. Here the CDR3 reads CASSPGAGGFYGYTF. The CDR3 nucleotides are TGTGCCAGCAGCCCCGGCGCAGGGGGCTTTTATGGCTACACCTTC.

This rearrangement joins TRBV5-4 to TRBJ2-7; D may be TRBD2 (6 bases). Trimming took off 2 bases at V and 6 bases at J, with 24 bases between the two ends. The CDR3 spans 17 residues. CDR1 is SGHNT, CDR2 YYREEE, per germline (reference sequence). The CDR3 nucleotides are TGTGCCAGCAGCTTTGGGACCCTAGCGACCCGAGGAGGCGAGCAGTACTTC. Translated, it gives CASSFGTLATRGGEQYF.

V gene TRBV5-1 combines with J gene TRBJ1-1, with 8 bases identical to TRBD1. This CDR3 contains 14 residues. V was pared by 4 bases and J by 3 bases, with 5 bases of the junction left unmatched. Germline V gene lookup returns CDR1 SGHRS and CDR2 YFSETQ. CDR3 amino acids: CASSPTGADTEAFF. CDR3 coding DNA: TGCGCCAGCAGCCCGACAGGGGCGGACACTGAAGCTTTCTTT.

Notes on this clonotype: An end of the junction differs from the germline gene, which may be a read error. CDR3 nucleotide sequence: TGCGCCAGCAGCTTGGCGGGGGCTTCTAACTATGGCTACACCTTC. Translated: CASSLAGASNYGYTF. This chain links TRBV7-9 with TRBJ1-2; TRBD1 is a possible D gene (6 bases). Germline lookup yields CDR1 SEHNR and CDR2 FQNEAQ (reference sequence). CDR3 length equals 15 residues. Using reference TRBV7-9 and TRBJ1-2 for the parts outside the CDR3, the full variable domain is DTGVSQNPRHKITKRGQNVTFRCDPISEHNRLYWYRQTLGQGPEFLTYFQNEAQLEKSRLLSDRFSAERPKGSFSTLEIQRTEQGDSAMYLCASSLAGASNYGYTFGSGTRLTVV.

As for this clonotype: A much larger clone lies one base from this, so it may be a read error. The chain couples TRBV7-2 to TRBJ2-1; 9 bases are shared with TRBD2. Germline values: CDR1 SGHTA, CDR2 FQGNSA. V lost 5 bases and J lost 4; bases outside the gene matches: 6. This CDR3 spans 15 amino acids. CDR3 sequence (DNA): TGTGCCAGCAGCACCGGGACTAGCATATACAATGAGCAGTTCTTC. It translates to CASSTGTSIYNEQFF.

The chain is built from TRBV9 and TRBJ2-1; 12 positions agree with TRBD1. This CDR3 region has 15 residues. The germline V gene has CDR1 SGDLS and CDR2 YYNGEE. The ends lost 4 bases at V and 12 bases at J; junction bases unmatched: 11. The CDR3 nucleotides are TGTGCCAGCAGCTCCCCGGGACAGGGGGCAGATACGCAGTTCTTC. It yields the protein CASSSPGQGADTQFF.

The CDR3 nucleotides are TGCGCCAGCAGCTTAGGCGGGGTAGGGAACACCGGGGAGCAGTACTTC. Protein: CASSLGGVGNTGEQYF. The chain recombines TRBV5-1 with TRBJ2-7; a possible D gene is TRBD2 (6 bases). The CDR3 covers 16 residues. Trimming pared 2 bases from V and 7 bases from J, leaving 22 bases between. The germline V gene encodes CDR1 SGHRS and CDR2 YFSETQ.

As regards this clonotype: One end of the junction is discordant with germline, which a read error may explain. CDR3 loop: CASSHGAGHSF. DNA for the CDR3: TGTGCCAGCAGCCACGGGGCAGGCCACTCCTTC. V is TRBV27 and J is TRBJ1-2; weak D call: TRBD1 (5 bases). Germline values: CDR1 MNHEY, CDR2 SMNVEV (reference sequence). The CDR3 has 11 residues.

The chain has TRBV27 and TRBJ2-2; D gene ambiguous. Germline V gene lookup returns CDR1 MNHEY and CDR2 SMNVEV (reference sequence). The CDR3 contains 12 residues. Between the trimmed V and J ends, which lost 1 base and 6 bases, there was a span of 3 bases. Here the CDR3 reads CASSLFAGELFF. DNA of the CDR3: TGTGCCAGCAGTTTATTCGCCGGGGAGCTGTTTTTT.

The chain couples TRBV19 to TRBJ1-3; D unclear. CDR1 is LNHDA and CDR2 is SQIVND in the germline V gene (reference sequence). The CDR3 totals 13 residues. The V gene lost 6 bases and the J gene lost 0 bases, with 6 bases spanning the gap. This CDR3 is CASSTVSGNTIYF. Written as DNA, the CDR3 is TGTGCCAGTAGCACCGTCTCTGGAAACACCATATATTTT.